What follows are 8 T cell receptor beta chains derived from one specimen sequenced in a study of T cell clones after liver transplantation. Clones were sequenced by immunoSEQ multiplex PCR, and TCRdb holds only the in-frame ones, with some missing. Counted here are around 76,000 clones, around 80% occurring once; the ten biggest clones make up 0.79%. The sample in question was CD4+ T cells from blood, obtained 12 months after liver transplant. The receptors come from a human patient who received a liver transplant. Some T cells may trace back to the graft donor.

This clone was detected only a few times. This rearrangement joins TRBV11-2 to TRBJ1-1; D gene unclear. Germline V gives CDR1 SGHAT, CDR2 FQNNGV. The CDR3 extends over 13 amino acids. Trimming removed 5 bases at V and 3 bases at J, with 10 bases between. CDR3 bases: TGTGCCAGCAGCGAAATCAAGCACACTGAAGCTTTCTTT. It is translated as CASSEIKHTEAFF.

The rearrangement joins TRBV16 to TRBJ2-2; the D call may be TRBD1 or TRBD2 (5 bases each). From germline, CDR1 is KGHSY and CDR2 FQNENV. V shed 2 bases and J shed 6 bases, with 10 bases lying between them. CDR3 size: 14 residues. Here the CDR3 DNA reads TGTGCCAGCAGCCAAAACCAGGGAGCCGGGGAGCTGTTTTTT. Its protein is CASSQNQGAGELFF.

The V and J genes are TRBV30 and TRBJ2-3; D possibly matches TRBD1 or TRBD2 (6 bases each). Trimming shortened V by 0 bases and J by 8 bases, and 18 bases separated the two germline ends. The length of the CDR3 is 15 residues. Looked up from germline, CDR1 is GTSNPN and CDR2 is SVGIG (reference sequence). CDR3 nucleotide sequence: TGTGCCTGGAGTGTGACAGGTGGAGGGTACGGTACGCAGTATTTT. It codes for CAWSVTGGGYGTQYF.

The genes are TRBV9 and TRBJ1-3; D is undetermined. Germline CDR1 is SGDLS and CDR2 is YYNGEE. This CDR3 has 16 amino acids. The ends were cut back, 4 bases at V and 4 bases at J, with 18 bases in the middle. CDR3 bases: TGTGCCAGCAGCCCCGGGGTTCTGGGGTCCGGAAACACCATATATTTT. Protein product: CASSPGVLGSGNTIYF. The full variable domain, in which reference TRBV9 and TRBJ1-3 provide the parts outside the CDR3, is DSGVTQTPKHLITATGQRVTLRCSPRSGDLSVYWYQQSLDQGLQFLIQYYNGEERAKGNILERFSAQQFPDLHSELNLSSLELGDSALYFCASSPGVLGSGNTIYFGEGSWLTVV.

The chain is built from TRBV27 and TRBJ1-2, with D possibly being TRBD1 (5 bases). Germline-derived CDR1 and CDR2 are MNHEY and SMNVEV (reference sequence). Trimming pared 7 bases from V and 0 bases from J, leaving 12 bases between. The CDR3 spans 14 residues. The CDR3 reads CASMRAGPNYGYTF. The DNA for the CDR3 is TGTGCCAGCATGCGGGCAGGGCCTAACTATGGCTACACCTTC.

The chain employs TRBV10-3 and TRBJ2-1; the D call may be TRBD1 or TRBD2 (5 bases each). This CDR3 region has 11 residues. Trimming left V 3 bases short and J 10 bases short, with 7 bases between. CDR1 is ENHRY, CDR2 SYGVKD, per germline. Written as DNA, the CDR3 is TGTGCCATCAGTGACCGGGACGAGCAGTTCTTC. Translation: CAISDRDEQFF.

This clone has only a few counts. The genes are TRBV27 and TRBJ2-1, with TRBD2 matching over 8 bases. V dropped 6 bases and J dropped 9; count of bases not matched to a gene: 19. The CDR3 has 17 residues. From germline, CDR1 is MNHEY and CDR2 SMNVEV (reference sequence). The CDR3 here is CASRSLYTGVGGGEQFF. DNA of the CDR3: TGTGCCAGCAGATCTCTCTATACGGGAGTCGGGGGGGGTGAGCAGTTCTTC.

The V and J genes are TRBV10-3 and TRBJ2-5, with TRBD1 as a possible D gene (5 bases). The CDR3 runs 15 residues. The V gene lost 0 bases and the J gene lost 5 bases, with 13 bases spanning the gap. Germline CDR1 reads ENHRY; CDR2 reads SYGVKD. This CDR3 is CAISESGQGEETQYF. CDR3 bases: TGTGCCATCAGTGAGTCGGGTCAGGGCGAGGAGACCCAGTACTTC.